What follows are 15 T cell receptor beta chains derived from one specimen sequenced in a study of control samples from healthy donors and cancer patients. Only in-frame clones appear in the TCRdb table, and some are missing; sequencing was by immunoSEQ multiplex PCR. The sample has about 150,000 clones, roughly 94% seen once. Sequencing was carried out using blood. These receptor sequences come from a man between 40 and 49 years old in good health.

The gene calls are TRBV20-1 and TRBJ2-1, with TRBD1 as a possible D gene (5 bases). Trimming took 3 bases from V and 12 from J, leaving 12 bases between them. The germline V gene has CDR1 DFQATT and CDR2 SNEGSKA (reference sequence). This CDR3 is 11 amino acids long. The CDR3 loop is CSASRASWQFF. The CDR3 region has the DNA TGCAGTGCTAGCAGGGCCTCTTGGCAGTTCTTC.

The J gene is TRBJ2-7, the V gene TRBV4-3; D gene ambiguous. Trimming shortened V by 0 bases and J by 0 bases, and 6 bases separated the two germline ends. This CDR3 comprises 14 residues. Germline loops: CDR1 LGHNA, CDR2 YSLEER. The CDR3: CASSQDFISYEQYF. The CDR3 nucleotides read TGCGCCAGCAGCCAAGACTTCATCTCCTACGAGCAGTACTTC.

V and J are TRBV28 and TRBJ2-1; 8 bases map to TRBD1. V was pared by 6 bases and J by 6 bases, with 7 bases of the junction left unmatched. Per the germline V gene, CDR1 is MDHEN and CDR2 is SYDVKM. This CDR3 has 14 residues. CDR3 loop: CASRPTGAPNEQFF. In nucleotides, the CDR3 is TGTGCCAGCAGGCCGACAGGGGCCCCCAATGAGCAGTTCTTC. The whole variable domain, filled in from reference TRBV28 and TRBJ2-1, reads DVKVTQSSRYLVKRTGEKVFLECVQDMDHENMFWYRQDPGLGLRLIYFSYDVKMKEKGDIPEGYSVSREKKERFSLILESASTNQTSMYLCASRPTGAPNEQFFGPGTRLTVL.

J is TRBJ1-6 and V is TRBV21-1; TRBD1 is the table's D call and was not checked against the DNA. TRBV21-1 is designated a pseudogene. CDR3 length: 8 amino acids. Written as DNA, the CDR3 is TGTGCCAGCTCCACCCTCCACTTT. Translation: CASSTLHF.

The gene calls are TRBV30 and TRBJ1-3, with D perhaps TRBD1 (5 bases). V was trimmed by 4 bases and J by 0 bases, leaving 10 bases between them. There are 14 residues in the CDR3. Germline CDR1 reads GTSNPN; CDR2 reads SVGIG (reference sequence). The chain's CDR3 is CAWNGGTSGNTIYF. The CDR3 DNA reads as TGTGCCTGGAACGGGGGGACCTCTGGAAACACCATATATTTT.

Here the CDR3 DNA reads TGTGCCAGTAGTCCCCGACAAAATGGGATGAGGACTGAAGCTTTCTTT. As protein: CASSPRQNGMRTEAFF. The chain uses TRBV19 and TRBJ1-1, with unresolved D. Trimming shortened V by 5 bases and J by 5 bases, and 21 bases separated the two germline ends. This CDR3 is 16 amino acids long. From germline, CDR1 is LNHDA and CDR2 SQIVND (reference sequence).

The V and J genes are TRBV25-1 and TRBJ1-6; D is unresolved. CDR1 is MGHDK and CDR2 is SYGVNS in the germline V gene. Trimming shortened V by 2 bases and J by 10 bases, and 12 bases separated the two germline ends. The CDR3 totals 14 residues. The CDR3 loop reads CASSEPSRYSPLHF. The DNA of the CDR3 is TGTGCCAGCAGTGAACCCAGTCGGTACTCACCCCTCCACTTT.

This rearrangement joins TRBV7-9 to TRBJ1-6; the D is unclear. The germline V and J ends were trimmed by 5 bases and 4 bases, with 12 bases remaining between them. Germline lookup yields CDR1 SEHNR and CDR2 FQNEAQ (reference sequence). This CDR3 is 15 amino acids long. The CDR3 reads CASSLGPGYNSPLHF. The DNA for the CDR3 is TGTGCCAGCAGCCTCGGACCGGGTTATAATTCACCCCTCCACTTT. The whole variable domain, remainder taken from reference TRBV7-9 and TRBJ1-6, is DTGVSQNPRHKITKRGQNVTFRCDPISEHNRLYWYRQTLGQGPEFLTYFQNEAQLEKSRLLSDRFSAERPKGSFSTLEIQRTEQGDSAMYLCASSLGPGYNSPLHFGNGTRLTVT.

The chain uses TRBV27 and TRBJ1-1, with a weak D call TRBD1 (5 bases). CDR3 length: 15 residues. The ends were cut back, 2 bases at V and 3 bases at J, with 13 bases in the middle. Per germline, CDR1 MNHEY and CDR2 SMNVEV (reference sequence). The CDR3 DNA reads as TGTGCCAGCAGTTTACGGTCAACGGGGGACACTGAAGCTTTCTTT. This sequence encodes CASSLRSTGDTEAFF.

The chain has TRBV24-1 and TRBJ2-2; no reliable D call. From germline, CDR1 is KGHDR and CDR2 SFDVKD. The CDR3 covers 15 residues. With 1 base removed from V and 1 base from J, the gap between germline ends came to 6 bases. CDR3 nucleotides: TGTGCCACCAGTGATTTTTCCTTGAACACCGGGGAGCTGTTTTTT. Protein: CATSDFSLNTGELFF.

The chain couples TRBV27 to TRBJ1-5, with TRBD1 matching 7 bases. The germline V gene encodes CDR1 MNHEY and CDR2 SMNVEV (reference sequence). The junction had 5 bases not matched to a gene; V was cut back by 7 bases and J by 2 bases. The CDR3 is made up of 14 amino acids. The CDR3 sequence: CASKPTGGNQPQHF. The CDR3, as DNA: TGTGCCAGCAAACCCACAGGGGGCAATCAGCCCCAGCATTTT.

The chain is built from TRBV28 and TRBJ2-2; TRBD2 aligns across 11 bases. The CDR3 is made up of 16 amino acids. Germline lookup yields CDR1 MDHEN and CDR2 SYDVKM. J gave up 4 bases and V 3 bases, and 4 bases lay outside the gene matches. The CDR3: CASSFSGGAGTGELFF. The CDR3, as DNA: TGTGCCAGCAGTTTTAGCGGGGGGGCTGGCACCGGGGAGCTGTTTTTT.

The chain employs TRBV30 and TRBJ1-4; 7 bases line up with TRBD1. The V gene end was trimmed by 5 bases and the J gene end by 8 bases; junction bases not matched to a gene: 11. Germline loops: CDR1 GTSNPN, CDR2 SVGIG (reference sequence). The CDR3 is 14 residues long. CDR3: CAWAVRQGEEKLFF. The CDR3 coding sequence is TGTGCCTGGGCCGTCCGACAGGGTGAAGAAAAACTGTTTTTT.

The chain employs TRBV27 and TRBJ1-6; 9 bases match TRBD1. This CDR3 comprises 14 residues. Trimming cost V 6 bases and J 7 bases; bases outside gene matches: 4. Germline loops: CDR1 MNHEY, CDR2 SMNVEV (reference sequence). Here the CDR3 DNA reads TGTGCCAGCAGGGTGGGACAGGGAAATTCACCCCTCCACTTT. Protein sequence: CASRVGQGNSPLHF.

The chain carries TRBV5-8 and TRBJ2-3; D is uncertain. The length of the CDR3 is 15 residues. The V end lost 0 bases, the J end lost 1 base, and 9 bases lay between the germline ends. Germline CDR1 reads SGHTS; CDR2 reads YDEGEE. CDR3 protein: CASSLGLIGTDTQYF. The CDR3 nucleotides read TGTGCCAGCAGCTTGGGACTCATTGGCACAGATACGCAGTATTTT.